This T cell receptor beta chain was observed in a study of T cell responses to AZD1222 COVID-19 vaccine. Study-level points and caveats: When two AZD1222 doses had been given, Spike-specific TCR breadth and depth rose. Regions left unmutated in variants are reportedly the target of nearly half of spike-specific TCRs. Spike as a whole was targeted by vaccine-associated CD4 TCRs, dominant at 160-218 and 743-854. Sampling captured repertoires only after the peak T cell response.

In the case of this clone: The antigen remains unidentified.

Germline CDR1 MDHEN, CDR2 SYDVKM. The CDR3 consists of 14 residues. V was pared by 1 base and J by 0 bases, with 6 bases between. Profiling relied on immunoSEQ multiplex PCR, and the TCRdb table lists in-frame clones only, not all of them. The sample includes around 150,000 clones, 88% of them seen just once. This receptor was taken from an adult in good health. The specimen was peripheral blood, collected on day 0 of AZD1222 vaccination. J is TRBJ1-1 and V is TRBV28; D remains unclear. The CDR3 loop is CASSLSAMNTEAFF. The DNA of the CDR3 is TGTGCCAGCAGTTTATCGGCAATGAACACTGAAGCTTTCTTT.